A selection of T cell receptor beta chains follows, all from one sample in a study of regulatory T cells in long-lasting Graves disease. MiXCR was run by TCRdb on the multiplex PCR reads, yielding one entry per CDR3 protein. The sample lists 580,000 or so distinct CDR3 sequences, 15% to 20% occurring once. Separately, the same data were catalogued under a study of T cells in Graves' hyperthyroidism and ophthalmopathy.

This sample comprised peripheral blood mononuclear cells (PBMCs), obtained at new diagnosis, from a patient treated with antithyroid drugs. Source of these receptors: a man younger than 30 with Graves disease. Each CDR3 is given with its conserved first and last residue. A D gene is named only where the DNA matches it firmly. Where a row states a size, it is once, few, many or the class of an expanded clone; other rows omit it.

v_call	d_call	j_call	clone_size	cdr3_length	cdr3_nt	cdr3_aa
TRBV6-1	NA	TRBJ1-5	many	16	TGTGCCAGCAGTGAACCTGGGATAAGGTTCGACCAGCCCCAGCATTTT	CASSEPGIRFDQPQHF
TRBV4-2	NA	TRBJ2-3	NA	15	TGTGCCAGCAGCGAACTCGCAACTGTCACAGATACGCAGTATTTT	CASSELATVTDTQYF
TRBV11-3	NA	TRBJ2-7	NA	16	TGTGCCAGCAGAATCGGGACACCCGGGCGGGCCTACGAGCAGTACTTC	CASRIGTPGRAYEQYF
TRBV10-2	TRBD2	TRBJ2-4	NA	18	TGCGCCAGCAGGGGGGGACTAGCGGGAGAGGTGGCCAAAAACATTCAGTACTTC	CASRGGLAGEVAKNIQYF
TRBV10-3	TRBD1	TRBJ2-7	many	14	TGTGCCATCAGTGCCGGGACAGGGTTTCCCGAGCAGTACTTC	CAISAGTGFPEQYF
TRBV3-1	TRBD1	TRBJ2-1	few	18	TGTGCCAGCAGCCAAGTCTTTACCGGGACAGGGGGTTACAATGAGCAGTTCTTC	CASSQVFTGTGGYNEQFF
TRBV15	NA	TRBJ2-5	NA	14	TGTGCCACCAGCAGAGGCGGAGGGCGAGAGACCCAGTACTTC	CATSRGGGRETQYF
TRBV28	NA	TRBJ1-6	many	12	TGTGCCAGCAGTTTATTGGAGGGACCCCTCCACTTT	CASSLLEGPLHF
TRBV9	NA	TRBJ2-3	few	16	TGTGCCAGCAGCGTAGCAGGGGTTCTTGGCGCAGATACGCAGTATTTT	CASSVAGVLGADTQYF
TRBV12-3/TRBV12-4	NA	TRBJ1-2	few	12	TGTGCCAGCAGCCGCAGCCTCTATGGCTACACCTTC	CASSRSLYGYTF
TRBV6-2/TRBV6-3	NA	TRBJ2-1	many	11	TGTGCCAGCAGCGCTTCCAATGAGCAGTTCTTC	CASSASNEQFF
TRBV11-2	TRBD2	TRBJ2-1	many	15	TGTGCCAGCAGACCAGTAGCGGGGGTCTACAATGAGCAGTTCTTC	CASRPVAGVYNEQFF
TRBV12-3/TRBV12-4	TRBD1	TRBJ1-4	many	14	TGTGCCAGCAAATGGGGGACAGGGGACGAAAAACTGTTTTTT	CASKWGTGDEKLFF
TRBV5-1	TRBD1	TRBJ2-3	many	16	TGCGCCAGCAGCTTGGCCGGGACAGGGGGCACAGATACGCAGTATTTT	CASSLAGTGGTDTQYF
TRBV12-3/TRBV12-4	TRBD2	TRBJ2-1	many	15	TGTGCCAGCAGATGGCGGGAGGGGACCTACAATGAGCAGTTCTTC	CASRWREGTYNEQFF
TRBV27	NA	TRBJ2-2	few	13	TGTGCCAGCACTGGTCAGGGCGCCGGGGAGCTGTTTTTT	CASTGQGAGELFF
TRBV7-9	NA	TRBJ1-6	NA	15	TGTGCCAGCAGCAAAACCGGGACGGGAAATTCACCCCTCCACTTT	CASSKTGTGNSPLHF
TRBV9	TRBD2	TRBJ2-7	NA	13	TGTGCCAGCAACCTAGCGGGAGGTGGTGAGCAGTACTTC	CASNLAGGGEQYF
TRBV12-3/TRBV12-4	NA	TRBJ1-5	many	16	TGTGCCAGCAGCCCCCCCAGAAGAGGGGATGAACAGCCCCAGCATTTT	CASSPPRRGDEQPQHF
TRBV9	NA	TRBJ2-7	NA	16	TGTGCCAGCAGCGTAGACCCCTCCAGGGGGGCCTACGAGCAGTACTTC	CASSVDPSRGAYEQYF
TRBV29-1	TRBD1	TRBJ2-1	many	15	TGCAGCGTTACCCTAGACAGGGGGCTTTTCAATGAGCAGTTCTTC	CSVTLDRGLFNEQFF
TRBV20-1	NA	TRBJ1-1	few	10	TGCAGTGCCCTGACAGGAACAGCTTTCTTT	CSALTGTAFF
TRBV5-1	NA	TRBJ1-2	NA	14	TGCGCCAGCAGCTTGGGGTCATCCTCCTATGGCTACACCTTC	CASSLGSSSYGYTF
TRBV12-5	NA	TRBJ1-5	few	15	TGTGCTAGTGGTTTGGGAGAGGGCCCCAATCAGCCCCAGCATTTT	CASGLGEGPNQPQHF
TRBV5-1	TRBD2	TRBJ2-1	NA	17	TGCGCCAGCAGCCGCCGTGGGGGCGGGAGGGCCAGGGATGAGCAGTTCTTC	CASSRRGGGRARDEQFF
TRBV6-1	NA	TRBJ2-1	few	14	TGTGCCAGCAGTATAGCGGCCTCCTACAATGAGCAGTTCTTC	CASSIAASYNEQFF
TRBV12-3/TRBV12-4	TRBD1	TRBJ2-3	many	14	TGTGCCAGCAGTTTACAGGGGGCCGCAGATACGCAGTATTTT	CASSLQGAADTQYF
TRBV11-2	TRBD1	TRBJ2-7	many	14	TGTGCCAGCAGCCCAAGGACAGGGGGCACCGAGCAGTACTTC	CASSPRTGGTEQYF
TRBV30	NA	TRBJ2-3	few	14	TGTGCCTGGAGTGTACAAGCGGGCACAGATACGCAGTATTTT	CAWSVQAGTDTQYF
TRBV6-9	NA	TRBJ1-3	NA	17	TGTGCCAGCAGTTACTCAGTCCCAACTCACTCTGGAAACACCATATATTTT	CASSYSVPTHSGNTIYF
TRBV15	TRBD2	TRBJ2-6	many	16	TGTGCCACCAGCGGGGGGGAGGGCTCTGGGGCCAACGTCCTGACTTTC	CATSGGEGSGANVLTF
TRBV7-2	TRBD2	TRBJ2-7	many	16	TGTGCCAGCAGCCCGTATCGACTAGCGGGGCCCTACGAGCAGTACTTC	CASSPYRLAGPYEQYF
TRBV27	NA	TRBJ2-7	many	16	TGTGCCAGCAGTTTATCGATTAGGGGATCCCTCTACGAGCAGTACTTC	CASSLSIRGSLYEQYF
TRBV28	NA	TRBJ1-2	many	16	TGTGCCAGCAGCCCCCTCCAAGGCCGGGTTGGCTATGGCTACACCTTC	CASSPLQGRVGYGYTF
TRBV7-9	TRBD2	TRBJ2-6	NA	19	TGTGCCAGCAGACCGGGACTAGCGGGCACTAGCTCTGGGGCCAACGTCCTGACTTTC	CASRPGLAGTSSGANVLTF
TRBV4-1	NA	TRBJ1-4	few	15	TGCGCCAGCAGCCCCATCCCCGCCACTAATGAAAAACTGTTTTTT	CASSPIPATNEKLFF
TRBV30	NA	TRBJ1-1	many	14	TGTGCCTGGAGTGTGGACAGCTTGAACACTGAAGCTTTCTTT	CAWSVDSLNTEAFF
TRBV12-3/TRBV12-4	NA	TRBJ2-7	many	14	TGTGCCAGCAGTCCCCGGACTTTTTTCTACGAGCAGTACTTC	CASSPRTFFYEQYF
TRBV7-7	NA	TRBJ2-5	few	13	TGTGCTAGCAGCGGCGGTAGGAGAGAGACCCAGTACTTC	CASSGGRRETQYF
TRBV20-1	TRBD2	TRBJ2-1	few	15	TGCAGTGCTAGAGATGGGCTAGCGGGAGGGCATGAGCAGTTCTTC	CSARDGLAGGHEQFF
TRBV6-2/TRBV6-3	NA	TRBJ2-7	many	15	TGTGCCAGCAGTTACTCGAGCGGAACCTCCTACGAGCAGTACTTC	CASSYSSGTSYEQYF
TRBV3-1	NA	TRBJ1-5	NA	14	TGTGCCAGCAGCCAAGGGGGCGCAGGTCAGCCCCAGCATTTT	CASSQGGAGQPQHF
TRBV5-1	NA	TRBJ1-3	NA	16	TGCGCCAGCAGACAGACCACAGGGCCAACACTCAACACCATATATTTT	CASRQTTGPTLNTIYF
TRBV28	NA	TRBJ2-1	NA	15	TGTGCCAGCAGTTTACAAATCCGTCGGTCGAATGAGCAGTTCTTC	CASSLQIRRSNEQFF
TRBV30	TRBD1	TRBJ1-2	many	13	TGTGCCTGGAGTGGAGGGGGCGCGCCGGGCTGCACCTTC	CAWSGGGAPGCTF
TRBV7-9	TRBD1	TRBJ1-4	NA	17	TGTGCCAGCAGCTCCGGGACAGGGTTTAGGACTAATGAAAAACTGTTTTTT	CASSSGTGFRTNEKLFF
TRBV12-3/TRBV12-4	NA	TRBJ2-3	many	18	TGTGCCAGCAGTCCTTCCGGCGCCACCGAACTCCTCACAGATACGCAGTATTTT	CASSPSGATELLTDTQYF
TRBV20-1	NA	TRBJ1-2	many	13	TGCAGTGCTCCCCTTAACCGTAACTATGGCTACACCTTC	CSAPLNRNYGYTF
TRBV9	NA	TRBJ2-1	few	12	TGTGCCAGCAGCCGTCTAGTCCATGAGCAGTTCTTC	CASSRLVHEQFF
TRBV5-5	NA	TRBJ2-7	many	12	TGTGCCAGCAGCTTGCTGGTTTACGAGCAGTACTTC	CASSLLVYEQYF